This T cell receptor (beta chain) was profiled in a study of cytomegalovirus exposure and HLA in healthy donors. Vbeta (60) and Jbeta (13) primers were used in the PCR. Repertoires were generated with immunoSEQ multiplex PCR, while TCRdb's copy carries only in-frame clones and drops some. The sample has under 85,000 clones; roughly 70% are singletons. The length of the CDR3 is 15 residues. Germline CDR1 MDHEN, CDR2 SYDVKM. V trimming: 8 bases; J trimming: 0 bases; junction bases outside the gene matches: 9. Study conclusions and caveats: Most TCR sequences showed up rarely, but some public TCRs showed up in many donors. Data from an earlier analysis indicated that most TCR beta V segments were productive either about 87% or about 30% of the time.

This clone was found a few times. The antigen remains unidentified. The donors comprised healthy bone marrow donors. The chain joins TRBV28 to TRBJ1-1; TRBD1 matches 7 bases. The sequence derives from a woman younger than 45 in good health and CMV-seronegative. The sequenced material came from PBMCs. The CDR3 bases are TGTGCCAGCCGGACAGGCTTCGGGATGAACACTGAAGCTTTCTTT. Amino acid sequence: CASRTGFGMNTEAFF. The whole variable domain, remainder taken from reference TRBV28 and TRBJ1-1, is DVKVTQSSRYLVKRTGEKVFLECVQDMDHENMFWYRQDPGLGLRLIYFSYDVKMKEKGDIPEGYSVSREKKERFSLILESASTNQTSMYLCASRTGFGMNTEAFFGQGTRLTVV.